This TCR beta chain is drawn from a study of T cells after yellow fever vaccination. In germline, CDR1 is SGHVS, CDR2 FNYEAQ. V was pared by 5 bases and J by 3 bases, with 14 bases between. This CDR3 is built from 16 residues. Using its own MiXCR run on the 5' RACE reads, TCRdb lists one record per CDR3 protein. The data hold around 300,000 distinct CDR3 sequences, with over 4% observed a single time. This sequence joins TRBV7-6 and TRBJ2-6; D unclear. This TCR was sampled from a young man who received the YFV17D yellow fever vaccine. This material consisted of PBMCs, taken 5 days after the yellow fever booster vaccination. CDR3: CASSPAALRGANVLTF. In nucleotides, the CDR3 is TGTGCCAGCAGCCCCGCTGCCTTACGTGGGGCCAACGTCCTGACTTTC. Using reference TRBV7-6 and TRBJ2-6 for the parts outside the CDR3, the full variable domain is GAGVSQSPRYKVTKRGQDVALRCDPISGHVSLYWYRQALGQGPEFLTYFNYEAQQDKSGLPNDRFSAERPEGSISTLTIQRTEQRDSAMYRCASSPAALRGANVLTFGAGSRLTVL.